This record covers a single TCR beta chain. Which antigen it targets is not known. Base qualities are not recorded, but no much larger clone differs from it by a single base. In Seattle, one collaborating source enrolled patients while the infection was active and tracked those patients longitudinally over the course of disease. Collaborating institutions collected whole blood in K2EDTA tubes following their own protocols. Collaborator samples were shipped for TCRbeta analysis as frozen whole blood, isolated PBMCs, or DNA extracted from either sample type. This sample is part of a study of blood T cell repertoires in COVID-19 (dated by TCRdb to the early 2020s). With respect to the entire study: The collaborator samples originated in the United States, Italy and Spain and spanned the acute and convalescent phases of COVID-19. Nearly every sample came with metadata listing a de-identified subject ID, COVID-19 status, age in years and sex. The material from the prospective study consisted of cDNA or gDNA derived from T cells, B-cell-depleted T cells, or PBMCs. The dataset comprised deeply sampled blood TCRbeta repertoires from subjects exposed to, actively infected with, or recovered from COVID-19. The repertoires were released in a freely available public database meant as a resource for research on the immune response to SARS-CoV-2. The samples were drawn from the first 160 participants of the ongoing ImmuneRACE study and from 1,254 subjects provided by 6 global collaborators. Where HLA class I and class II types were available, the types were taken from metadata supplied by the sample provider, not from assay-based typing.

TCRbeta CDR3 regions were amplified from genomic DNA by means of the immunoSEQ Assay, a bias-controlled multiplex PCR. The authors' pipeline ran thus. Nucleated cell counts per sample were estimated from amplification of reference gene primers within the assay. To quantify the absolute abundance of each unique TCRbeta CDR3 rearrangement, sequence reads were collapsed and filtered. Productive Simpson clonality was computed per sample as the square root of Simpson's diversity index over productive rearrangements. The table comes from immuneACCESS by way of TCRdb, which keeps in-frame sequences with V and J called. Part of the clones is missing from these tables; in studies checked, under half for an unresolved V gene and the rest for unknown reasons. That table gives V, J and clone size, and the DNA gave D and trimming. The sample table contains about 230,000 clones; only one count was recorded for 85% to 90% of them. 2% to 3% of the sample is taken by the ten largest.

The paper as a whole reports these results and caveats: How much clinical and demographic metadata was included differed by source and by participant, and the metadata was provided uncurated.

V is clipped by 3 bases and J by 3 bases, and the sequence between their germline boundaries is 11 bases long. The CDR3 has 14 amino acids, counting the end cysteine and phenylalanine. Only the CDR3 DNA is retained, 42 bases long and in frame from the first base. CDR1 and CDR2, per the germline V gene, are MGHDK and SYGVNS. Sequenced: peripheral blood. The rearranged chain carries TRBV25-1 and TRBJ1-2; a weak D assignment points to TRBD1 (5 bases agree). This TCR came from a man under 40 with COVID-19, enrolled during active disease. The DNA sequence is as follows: TGTGCCAGCAGTGACTCAAGCAGGGACTATGGCTACACCTTC. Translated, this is CASSDSSRDYGYTF.